One sample yielded the 14 T cell receptor beta chains listed below, sequenced in a study of cytomegalovirus exposure and HLA in healthy donors. The PCR employed 60 Vbeta primers together with 13 Jbeta primers. Only in-frame clones appear in the TCRdb table, and some are missing; sequencing was by immunoSEQ multiplex PCR. The data contain 150,000 to 200,000 clones, over 75% of them singletons. The sample consisted of PBMCs. These receptors came from a woman aged 25 to 45 in good health and CMV-seronegative.

The chain is built from TRBV5-1 and TRBJ2-1, with D possibly being TRBD1 (6 bases). This CDR3 region has 14 residues. In germline, CDR1 is SGHRS, CDR2 YFSETQ. V gave up 0 bases and J gave up 8 bases, with 12 bases separating them. The DNA of the CDR3 is TGCGCCAGCAGCTTGGGGCAGGGGCAGGATGAGCAGTTCTTC. It is translated as CASSLGQGQDEQFF.

This chain joins TRBV19 and TRBJ2-7; the D is unclear. The CDR3 has 14 residues. From germline, CDR1 is LNHDA and CDR2 SQIVND (reference sequence). Trimming pared 6 bases from V and 0 bases from J, leaving 12 bases between. CDR3 protein: CASSWRKSSYEQYF. CDR3 DNA sequence: TGTGCCAGTAGCTGGCGGAAAAGCTCCTACGAGCAGTACTTC.

The chain links TRBV5-1 to TRBJ2-3; D remains ambiguous. Germline V gene lookup returns CDR1 SGHRS and CDR2 YFSETQ. Trimming took 0 bases from V and 2 from J, leaving 13 bases between them. The CDR3 runs to 16 residues. Here the CDR3 DNA reads TGCGCCAGCAGCTTGGAGAGGCCCGAGAACACAGATACGCAGTATTTT. Protein: CASSLERPENTDTQYF.

This clone was seen more than once but under ten times. The V call is TRBV7-9, the J call TRBJ1-1; possibly TRBD1 for D (6 bases). CDR1 is SEHNR, CDR2 FQNEAQ, per germline (reference sequence). The CDR3 spans 14 residues. The V end was cut by 1 base, the J end by 5 bases, with 11 bases between. This CDR3 is CASSLEGRGTEAFF. The CDR3, as DNA: TGTGCCAGCAGCTTAGAGGGCAGGGGAACTGAAGCTTTCTTT.

The V and J genes are TRBV4-1 and TRBJ2-6; D perhaps matches TRBD2 (6 bases). V was trimmed by 0 bases and J by 0 bases, leaving 12 bases between them. This CDR3 has 18 residues. The germline CDR1 and CDR2 sequences are MGHRA and YSYEKL. The CDR3 spells CASSQEGRGLSGANVLTF. CDR3 sequence (DNA): TGCGCCAGCAGCCAAGAAGGGCGGGGCCTCTCTGGGGCCAACGTCCTGACTTTC.

The chain couples TRBV7-2 to TRBJ2-5; 7 bases are a match to TRBD2. V lost 6 bases, J lost 0 bases, and 10 bases stayed unmatched. There are 16 residues in the CDR3. Germline V gene data show CDR1 as SGHTA and CDR2 as FQGNSA. This chain's CDR3 is CASRQPLRGNQETQYF. The CDR3 DNA is TGTGCCAGCAGGCAGCCCTTGCGGGGGAACCAAGAGACCCAGTACTTC.

The chain employs TRBV7-2 and TRBJ1-3; perhaps TRBD1 as D (5 bases). Germline CDR1 and CDR2: SGHTA and FQGNSA. V was cut by 2 bases and J by 3 bases, with 23 bases left in between. The CDR3 runs to 19 residues. CDR3 sequence (DNA): TGTGCCAGCAGCTTAATTTGGGCCAGGGCCGCAGGAAGTGGAAACACCATATATTTT. Encoded protein: CASSLIWARAAGSGNTIYF.

J is TRBJ1-1 and V is TRBV11-3, with D possibly matching TRBD1 (6 bases). This CDR3 has 13 residues. From germline, CDR1 is SGHNT and CDR2 YENEEA. The V and J ends lost 5 bases and 4 bases respectively, with 11 bases between them. Here the CDR3 reads CASSHREGTEAFF. CDR3 nucleotide sequence: TGTGCCAGCAGCCACAGGGAGGGCACTGAAGCTTTCTTT.

On this clone: Mismatch with germline at one junction end may stem from a read error. This sample also contains other DNA sequences that code for the same CDR3. The chain couples TRBV9 to TRBJ1-1; a possible D gene is TRBD1 (6 bases). The CDR3 runs 13 residues. In germline, CDR1 is SGDLS, CDR2 YYNGEE. CDR3 nucleotide sequence: TGTGCCAGCAGCGGACGGGGGGCAGGTGAAGCCTTCTTT. Encoded protein: CASSGRGAGEAFF.

The CDR3 DNA reads as TGTGCCAGCAGCTTTGCCGAGATTCCTCGGGGTAATTCACCCCTCCACTTT. This gives the protein CASSFAEIPRGNSPLHF. This rearrangement joins TRBV7-8 to TRBJ1-6; D gene ambiguous. Germline CDR1 is SGHVS and CDR2 is FQNEAQ. There are 17 residues in the CDR3. V dropped 3 bases and J dropped 6 bases, with 18 bases sitting between them.

The V call is TRBV5-4, the J call TRBJ2-7; 7 bases fit TRBD1. With 2 bases clipped from V and 3 bases from J, the junction kept 2 bases outside the gene matches. Germline-derived CDR1 and CDR2 are SGHNT and YYREEE (reference sequence). This CDR3 contains 13 residues. The CDR3 DNA follows: TGTGCCAGCAGCTTAGGGACAGACTACGAGCAGTACTTC. Protein product: CASSLGTDYEQYF.

This chain uses TRBV7-2 with TRBJ2-7; D perhaps matches TRBD1 (7 bases). From germline, CDR1 is SGHTA and CDR2 FQGNSA. The length of the CDR3 is 16 residues. With 7 bases removed from V and 3 bases from J, the gap between germline ends came to 22 bases. The chain's CDR3 is CASTLKYFQGGYEQYF. CDR3 sequence (DNA): TGTGCCAGCACCCTTAAGTATTTTCAGGGGGGCTACGAGCAGTACTTC.

The chain couples TRBV27 to TRBJ2-1, with a possible D match to TRBD1 (6 bases). Trimming left V 8 bases short and J 1 base short, with 12 bases between. Germline V lookup: CDR1 MNHEY, CDR2 SMNVEV (reference sequence). CDR3 length: 14 amino acids. The CDR3 coding sequence is TGTGCCAGCGGGGTTGGGACATCCTACAATGAGCAGTTCTTC. Translated: CASGVGTSYNEQFF.

This clone was detected only once. The gene calls are TRBV5-1 and TRBJ2-1; D is perhaps TRBD2 (5 bases). Germline CDR1 is SGHRS and CDR2 is YFSETQ. V was trimmed by 0 bases and J by 7 bases, leaving 8 bases between them. CDR3 length equals 13 residues. CDR3 bases: TGCGCCAGCAGCTTGGGGAGCGGAAATGAGCAGTTCTTC. Translation gives CASSLGSGNEQFF.